This T cell receptor beta chain was documented in a study of T-cell reconstitution after alpha-beta-depleted transplantation in children. The library targeted TCRbeta and was prepared with unique molecular identifiers. MiXCR, applied by TCRdb to the PCR reads, yields one record per CDR3 protein. There are almost 500,000 distinct CDR3 sequences in the sample; around 12% occur only once, and under 7% lies in the top ten. CDR3 length: 16 residues. Unmatched junction bases numbered 14, after V lost 3 bases and J lost 8 bases. CDR1 is SQVTM and CDR2 is ANQGSEA in the germline V gene. The V gene is TRBV29-1, the J gene TRBJ2-1; 9 positions match TRBD2. This receptor was taken from a human donor who donated a stem cell graft to a child with combined immunodeficiency. The starting material was PBMCs from the stem cell graft donor, obtained from the stem cell graft. CDR3 in DNA: TGCAGCGTTGACCTGCCGGGACTAGCCCGGGTGGATGAGCAGTTCTTC. This gives the protein CSVDLPGLARVDEQFF.